This T cell receptor (beta chain) was captured by sequencing in a study of blood T cells in healthy people across ages. General study points: The long-lived group displayed more naive CD4+ cells, plus higher diversity, than the aged donors did.

Using a J-beta primer mix together with a sample-barcoded 5' primer, a second PCR was run for roughly 7 to 12 cycles. TCRdb reprocessed the 5' RACE reads with MiXCR, giving one entry per CDR3 protein. In the table there are 700,000 to 850,000 distinct CDR3 sequences, approximately 53% of which are singletons. As for this clonotype: What it recognizes is unknown.

There are 13 residues in the CDR3. Trimming pared 8 bases from V and 2 bases from J, leaving 11 bases between. Germline loops: CDR1 SGHTA, CDR2 FQGNSA. No fewer than 6 micrograms of total RNA were isolated from every sample. The V gene is TRBV7-2, the J gene TRBJ2-3; D gene ambiguous. This receptor was taken from a man older than 75 in good health. The material sequenced was blood. The chain's CDR3 is CASGIRNTDTQYF. CDR3 DNA: TGTGCCAGCGGCATCAGAAACACAGATACGCAGTATTTT.